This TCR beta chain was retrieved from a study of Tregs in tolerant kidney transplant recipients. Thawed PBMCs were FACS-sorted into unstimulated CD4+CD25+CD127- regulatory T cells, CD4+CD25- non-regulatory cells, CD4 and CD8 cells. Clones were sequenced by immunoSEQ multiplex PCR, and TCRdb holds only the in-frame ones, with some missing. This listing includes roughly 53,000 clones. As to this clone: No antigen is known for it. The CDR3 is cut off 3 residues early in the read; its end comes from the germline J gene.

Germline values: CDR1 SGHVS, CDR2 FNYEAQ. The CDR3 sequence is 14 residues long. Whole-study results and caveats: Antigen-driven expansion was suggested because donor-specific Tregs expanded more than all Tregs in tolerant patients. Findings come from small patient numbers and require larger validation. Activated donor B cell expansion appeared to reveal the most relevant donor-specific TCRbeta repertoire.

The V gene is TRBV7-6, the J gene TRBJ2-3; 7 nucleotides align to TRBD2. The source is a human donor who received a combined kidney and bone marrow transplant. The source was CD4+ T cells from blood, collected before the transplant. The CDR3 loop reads CASSLEERGNTQYF. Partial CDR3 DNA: TGTGCCAGCAGCCTCGAAGAGCGGGGAAACACG.